A selection of T cell receptor beta chains follows, all from one sample in a study of naive and memory T cell subsets. TCRdb re-called the UMI-ligation and nested PCR reads through MiXCR, storing one row per CDR3 protein. The top ten hold around 2.7% of the sample, which has roughly 100,000 distinct CDR3 sequences, about 15% seen once. The sample taken for sequencing was naive CD8+ T cells from blood. The receptors were sampled from a human donor in good health. Each CDR3 is given with its conserved first and last residue.

v_gene | CDR3aa
TRBV4-3 | CASSQNLAGVVYNEQFF
TRBV10-3 | CAISESGGGTEQYF
TRBV28 | CASSSDQGGEQETQYF
TRBV9 | CASSQEISGSPYNEQFF
TRBV12-3/TRBV12-4 | CASGSSGQDQPQHF
TRBV5-1 | CASSLEHGRDTQYF
TRBV15 | CATSRDLKGQQETQYF
TRBV7-8 | CASSPVPGTVNEKLFF
TRBV2 | CASTRGGSYNEQFF
TRBV6-2/TRBV6-3 | CASTKGRGHTEAFF
TRBV4-3 | CASSQGGNSYEQYF
TRBV5-1 | CASSLEINTEAFF
TRBV11-2 | CAWGGPHQETQYF
TRBV4-3 | CASSQARGYEQYF
TRBV4-3 | CASSSGGFGIQYF
TRBV25-1 | CASMGWGRDGDQYF
TRBV19 | CASSIGGLGNQPQHF
TRBV12-3/TRBV12-4 | CASTPRLFDTQYF
TRBV29-1 | CSVEGGAQGYTF
TRBV6-2/TRBV6-3 | CAARDREELGMNTEAFF
TRBV13 | CASSLGGSSYEQYF
TRBV15 | CATSGRDRGSRGRGYTF
TRBV28 | CASSLRRDRDPHEQYF
TRBV20-1 | CSARDRGLAGVGETQYF
TRBV4-3 | CASSPLLAGGQEQFF
TRBV24-1 | CATGSAGGWGEQFF
TRBV14 | CASGGQPQHF
TRBV10-3 | CAISDPGQGAVEQYF
TRBV7-2 | CASSLNHNPVFTWEQYF
TRBV5-1 | CASSGEDSSSPMNTEAFF
TRBV10-3 | CAISESIGNTDTQYF
TRBV24-1 | CATSDTGQGEQYF
TRBV5-6 | CASAVGASYNEQFF
TRBV10-3 | CAISESTSGTQETQYF
TRBV29-1 | CSTTRGDEAFF
TRBV7-9 | CASSHSRVAGELFF
TRBV7-9 | CASSPWTAGYTF
TRBV3-1 | CASSPGLGGYEQYF
TRBV6-2/TRBV6-3 | CATFDRLNGEAFF
TRBV4-3 | CASSQANGGVSPLHF
TRBV10-3 | CAISEGRTHKQETQYF
TRBV27 | CASSLSDLTYEQYF
TRBV7-9 | CASSWAVTDTQYF
TRBV9 | CASSGGGQDDSPLHF
TRBV9 | CASSVGTSGGNEQFF
TRBV20-1 | CSAREPGTVLREQYF
TRBV5-1 | CARRGQGNQPQHF
TRBV15 | CATSRGTGVYNEQFF
TRBV29-1 | CSVDGTSGPKETQYF
TRBV7-8 | CASSPTGGSYGYTF
TRBV4-3 | CASSQDFGIGADTQYF
TRBV29-1 | CSVRDFEKSNEQFF
TRBV28 | CASSFPGQAHEQFF
TRBV21-1 | CASSKSPTGNEQFF
TRBV19 | CASSIALRGGQQFF
TRBV4-2 | CASSQKTGNTIYF